The next 21 T cell receptor beta chains were all read from a single sample in a study of T-cell memory formation after mild COVID-19. TCRdb reprocessed the 5' RACE reads with MiXCR, giving one entry per CDR3 protein. The sample carries about 470,000 distinct CDR3 sequences, around 25% recorded once. The source material was PBMCs or a T cell subset sorted from them (not recorded which). The source of these receptors is an adult woman who had mild COVID-19 (a few samples of this study predate the infection). Cell type and time point are not known.

This clonotype was detected a few times. This chain joins TRBV3-1 and TRBJ2-1, with D unclear. Between the trimmed V and J ends, which lost 4 bases and 4 bases, there was a span of 17 bases. The germline V gene encodes CDR1 LGHDT and CDR2 YNNKEL (reference sequence). The CDR3 is 16 residues long. In DNA form, the CDR3 reads TGTGCCAGCAGCCCACCCAAGAAGAAGGGATACAATGAGCAGTTCTTC. Translating it yields CASSPPKKKGYNEQFF.

This sequence joins TRBV4-2 and TRBJ1-1; D gene unclear. With 2 bases removed from V and 0 bases from J, the gap between germline ends came to 7 bases. Germline-derived CDR1 and CDR2 are LGHNA and YNFKEQ. CDR3 size: 14 residues. The CDR3: CASSQPAMNTEAFF. The CDR3, as DNA: TGTGCCAGCAGCCAACCCGCAATGAACACTGAAGCTTTCTTT.

The rearrangement joins TRBV20-1 to TRBJ2-3, with TRBD2 matching 9 bases. The CDR3 runs to 15 residues. Per germline, CDR1 DFQATT and CDR2 SNEGSKA (reference sequence). Losses at the gene ends were 3 bases for V and 1 base for J; bases not matched to a gene: 5. The CDR3 DNA reads as TGCAGTGCTAGTATGCTAGCGGGACGCACAGATACGCAGTATTTT. It translates to CSASMLAGRTDTQYF.

The genes are TRBV4-1 and TRBJ2-3; 8 positions agree with TRBD1. This CDR3 is built from 15 residues. The trim removed 3 bases at V and 6 bases at J, leaving 8 bases unmatched. In germline, CDR1 is MGHRA, CDR2 YSYEKL. CDR3 coding DNA: TGCGCCAGCAGCCAGGGGGACGCAGGGGGCGATACGCAGTATTTT. Its protein is CASSQGDAGGDTQYF.

This clonotype was seen more than once but under ten times. The rearrangement links TRBV30 to TRBJ2-7; D is undetermined. With 1 base removed from V and 3 bases from J, the gap between germline ends came to 10 bases. This CDR3 region has 13 residues. Looked up from germline, CDR1 is GTSNPN and CDR2 is SVGIG (reference sequence). The CDR3 DNA reads TGTGCCTGGAGTGGGCAGGCCTACTACGAGCAGTACTTC. Translating gives CAWSGQAYYEQYF.

The chain combines TRBV5-1 with TRBJ2-7; D is ambiguous. The germline V and J ends were trimmed by 3 bases and 0 bases, with 13 bases remaining between them. The CDR3 runs 15 residues. Germline V gene data show CDR1 as SGHRS and CDR2 as YFSETQ. The CDR3 DNA reads TGCGCCAGCAGCTCACTCGACTTATACTCCTACGAGCAGTACTTC. Its translation: CASSSLDLYSYEQYF.

The chain uses TRBV9 and TRBJ2-2, with D perhaps being TRBD1 or TRBD2 (6 bases each). CDR3 length: 14 amino acids. Germline-derived CDR1 and CDR2 are SGDLS and YYNGEE. The V end lost 5 bases, the J end lost 4 bases, and 12 bases lay between the germline ends. CDR3 sequence: CASREGGPTGELFF. CDR3 in DNA: TGTGCCAGCAGAGAGGGGGGACCCACCGGGGAGCTGTTTTTT.

This clonotype was seen a few times. This rearrangement joins TRBV7-8 to TRBJ2-2; D gene unclear. CDR3 length: 15 amino acids. The germline gives CDR1 SGHVS, CDR2 FQNEAQ. Trimming removed 1 base at V and 6 bases at J, with 12 bases between. The CDR3: CASSLVWARAGELFF. The CDR3 coding sequence is TGTGCCAGCAGCTTAGTTTGGGCCAGAGCCGGGGAGCTGTTTTTT.

In its sample, this clonotype was seen a few times. The CDR3 DNA reads TGCGCCAGCAGCTTGACTTCCCCCGGCCTGGCTAATGAAAAACTGTTTTTT. The encoded protein is CASSLTSPGLANEKLFF. The chain uses TRBV5-1 and TRBJ1-4; unclear D gene. CDR1 and CDR2 from the germline V gene are SGHRS and YFSETQ. V lost 1 base, J lost 3 bases, and 16 bases lay in between. The CDR3 extends over 17 amino acids.

Only a few counts were recorded for this clonotype. This sequence joins TRBV20-1 and TRBJ2-1; possibly TRBD2 for D (6 bases). Looked up from germline, CDR1 is DFQATT and CDR2 is SNEGSKA (reference sequence). CDR3 length: 13 residues. V lost 3 bases and J 7 bases, leaving 13 bases between the germline ends. The CDR3 region has the DNA TGCAGTGCTAGTCGCCCAGCGGGTAATGAGCAGTTCTTC. It is translated as CSASRPAGNEQFF.

This clonotype came up a few times. This chain uses TRBV6-5 with TRBJ2-5; D remains unclear. Deletions cut 8 bases from V and 4 bases from J, with 11 bases between. This CDR3 has 12 amino acids. Per germline, CDR1 MNHEY and CDR2 SVGAGI. CDR3 nucleotide sequence: TGTGCCAGCGGTTCCCTGGGAGAGACCCAGTACTTC. This encodes CASGSLGETQYF.

The J gene is TRBJ1-5, the V gene TRBV25-1, with D possibly TRBD1 on 5 matching bases. The V and J ends lost 4 bases and 2 bases respectively, with 12 bases between them. The CDR3 spans 15 residues. Germline V gives CDR1 MGHDK, CDR2 SYGVNS. Here the CDR3 DNA reads TGTGCCAGCAGTGCCCGGGACTCTGGCAATCAGCCCCAGCATTTT. Protein: CASSARDSGNQPQHF.

The chain is built from TRBV3-1 and TRBJ1-1; no reliable D call. The CDR3 runs to 13 residues. Trimming took off 3 bases at V and 4 bases at J, with 9 bases between the two ends. Germline V CDR1 and CDR2: LGHDT, YNNKEL (reference sequence). The CDR3 protein is CASSHGSPTEAFF. The CDR3 nucleotides are TGTGCCAGCAGCCATGGGAGTCCCACTGAAGCTTTCTTT.

This chain connects TRBV12-3 or TRBV12-4 to TRBJ2-7; D is unresolved. V was clipped by 4 bases and J by 0 bases, with 7 bases between them. CDR3 size: 13 residues. CDR3: CASSWAVSYEQYF. As DNA, the CDR3 is TGTGCCAGCAGTTGGGCCGTCTCCTACGAGCAGTACTTC.

The rearrangement uses TRBV12-3 or TRBV12-4 and TRBJ2-1, with 10 nucleotides matching TRBD2. The CDR3 loop spans 15 amino acids. The V and J ends lost 3 bases and 8 bases, in that order; junction bases with no gene match: 7. This chain's CDR3 is CASSFSSGRVDEQFF. Here the CDR3 DNA reads TGTGCCAGCAGTTTCTCTAGCGGGAGAGTCGATGAGCAGTTCTTC.

The genes are TRBV29-1 and TRBJ1-1; D is ambiguous. Trimming took 4 bases from V and 11 from J, leaving 14 bases between them. CDR1 SQVTM and CDR2 ANQGSEA come from the germline V gene. The CDR3 has 11 residues. The DNA for the CDR3 is TGCAGCGTTGGGCACCTCCTGGGTGCTTTCTTT. It encodes CSVGHLLGAFF.

The chain employs TRBV6-2 or TRBV6-3 and TRBJ2-2; D unresolved. Germline V gene lookup returns CDR1 MNHEY and CDR2 SVGEGT. The CDR3 contains 12 residues. Trimming cost V 8 bases and J 6 bases, with 10 bases left between them. CDR3 DNA sequence: TGTGCCAGCGGCCACTGGGCCGGGGAGCTGTTTTTT. Translating it yields CASGHWAGELFF.

This clonotype was detected a few times. The V gene is TRBV19, the J gene TRBJ2-4; D gene unclear. Per germline, CDR1 LNHDA and CDR2 SQIVND (reference sequence). This CDR3 contains 12 residues. Trimming removed 3 bases at V and 10 bases at J, with 10 bases between. CDR3 protein: CASSMGKPIQYF. CDR3 coding DNA: TGTGCCAGTAGTATGGGAAAGCCGATTCAGTACTTC.

The chain uses TRBV7-9 and TRBJ2-3, with D possibly being TRBD1 (5 bases). Germline V gene sequence: CDR1 SEHNR, CDR2 FQNEAQ (reference sequence). With 0 bases removed from V and 0 bases from J, the gap between germline ends came to 10 bases. The CDR3 extends over 16 amino acids. CDR3 sequence (DNA): TGTGCCAGCAGCTTAGCGTGGGCAGGGAGCACAGATACGCAGTATTTT. Translation: CASSLAWAGSTDTQYF.

The table lists this clonotype with many counts. The chain combines TRBV11-3 with TRBJ2-7, with a tentative D call TRBD2 (6 bases). CDR1 SGHNT and CDR2 YENEEA come from the germline V gene. The CDR3 runs to 13 residues. Trimming left V 2 bases short and J 3 bases short, with 8 bases between. The CDR3 loop is CASSLYGGYEQYF. CDR3 nucleotides: TGTGCCAGCAGCTTATACGGGGGCTACGAGCAGTACTTC. Combining the CDR3 with reference TRBV11-3 and TRBJ2-7 gives the whole variable domain EAGVVQSPRYKIIEKKQPVAFWCNPISGHNTLYWYLQNLGQGPELLIRYENEEAVDDSQLPKDRFSAERLKGVDSTLKIQPAELGDSAVYLCASSLYGGYEQYFGPGTRLTVT.

This chain joins TRBV7-9 and TRBJ1-5; the D gene is possibly TRBD1 (5 bases). The CDR3 is made up of 14 amino acids. Trimming removed 5 bases at V and 3 bases at J, with 11 bases between. Per germline, CDR1 SEHNR and CDR2 FQNEAQ (reference sequence). CDR3 nucleotide sequence: TGTGCCAGCAGCGCCCGGGACGACAATCAGCCCCAGCATTTT. This gives the protein CASSARDDNQPQHF.